This TCR beta chain is from a study of blood T cells in healthy people across ages. Whole-study findings and limits: Diversity figures based on one million T cells were deemed too low. Relative to aged donors, long-lived donors carried more naive CD4+ cells and displayed higher diversity.

Total RNA amounts of at least 6 micrograms were extracted per sample. The use of a sample-barcoded 5' primer and a J-beta primer mix characterized a second PCR of about 7 to 12 cycles. Using its own MiXCR run on the 5' RACE reads, TCRdb lists one record per CDR3 protein. This table holds about 1 million distinct CDR3 sequences, 40% to 50% found once. A remark on this clonotype: Antigen: not known.

Losses at the gene ends were 2 bases for V and 3 bases for J; bases not matched to a gene: 9. The CDR3 loop spans 16 amino acids. Germline V CDR1 and CDR2: SGHAT, FQNNGV. The TCR sequence derives from a woman aged 55-70 years in good health. The sample consisted of blood. The V and J genes are TRBV11-2 and TRBJ2-5; the match to TRBD2 covers 7 bases. The CDR3 nucleotides are TGTGCCAGCAGCTTATTTCCGGGAGGAGGAGAAGAGACCCAGTACTTC. It codes for CASSLFPGGGEETQYF.